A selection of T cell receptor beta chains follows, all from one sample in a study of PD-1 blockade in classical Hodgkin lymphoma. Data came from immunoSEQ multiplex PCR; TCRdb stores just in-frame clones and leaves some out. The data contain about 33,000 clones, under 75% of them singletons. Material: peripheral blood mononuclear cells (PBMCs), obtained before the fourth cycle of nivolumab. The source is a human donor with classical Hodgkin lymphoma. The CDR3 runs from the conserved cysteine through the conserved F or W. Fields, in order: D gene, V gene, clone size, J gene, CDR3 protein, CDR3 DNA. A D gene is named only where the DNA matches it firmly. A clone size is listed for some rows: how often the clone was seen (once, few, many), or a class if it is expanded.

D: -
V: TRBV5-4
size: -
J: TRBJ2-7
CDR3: CASSYDKAYEQYF
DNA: TGTGCCAGCAGTTATGATAAGGCCTACGAGCAGTACTTC

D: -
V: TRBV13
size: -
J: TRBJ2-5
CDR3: CASSPERQETQYF
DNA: TGTGCCAGCAGCCCCGAACGCCAAGAGACCCAGTACTTC

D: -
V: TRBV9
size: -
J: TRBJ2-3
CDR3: CASNSGWGHAQYF
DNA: TGTGCCAGCAACTCAGGTTGGGGCCACGCGCAGTATTTT

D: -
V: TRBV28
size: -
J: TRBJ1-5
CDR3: CASRVAGTSNQPQHF
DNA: TGTGCCAGCCGAGTGGCTGGGACAAGCAATCAGCCCCAGCATTTT

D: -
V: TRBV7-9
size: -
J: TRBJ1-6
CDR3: CASSLVAALNSPLHF
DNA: TGTGCCAGCAGCTTAGTGGCGGCACTCAATTCACCCCTCCACTTT

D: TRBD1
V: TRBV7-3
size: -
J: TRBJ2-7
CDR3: CASSFYPDRDDEQYF
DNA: TGTGCCAGCAGCTTCTATCCGGACAGGGACGACGAGCAGTACTTC

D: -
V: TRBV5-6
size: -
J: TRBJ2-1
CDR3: CASSPVRDEQFF
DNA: TGTGCCAGCAGCCCTGTAAGGGATGAGCAGTTCTTC

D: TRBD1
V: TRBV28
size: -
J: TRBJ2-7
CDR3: CASTDPDRETTYEQYF
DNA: TGTGCCAGCACCGATCCGGACAGGGAAACCACCTACGAGCAGTACTTC

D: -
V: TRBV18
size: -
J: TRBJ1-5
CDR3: CASSARGGQPQHF
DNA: TGTGCCAGCTCAGCCAGGGGAGGCCAGCCCCAGCATTTT

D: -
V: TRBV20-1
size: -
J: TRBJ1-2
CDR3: CSAQGEYGYTF
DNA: TGCAGTGCTCAAGGGGAATATGGCTACACCTTC

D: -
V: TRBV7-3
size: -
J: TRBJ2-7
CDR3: CASSSYRAPNTYEQYF
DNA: TGTGCCAGCAGCTCCTACCGTGCTCCCAACACCTACGAGCAGTACTTC

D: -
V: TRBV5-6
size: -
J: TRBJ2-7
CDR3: CASSFTGSGEQYF
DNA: TGTGCCAGCAGCTTCACCGGGTCTGGGGAGCAGTACTTC

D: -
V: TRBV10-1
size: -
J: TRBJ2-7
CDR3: CASSLEQVPPSYEQYF
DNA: TGCGCCAGCAGTCTCGAACAGGTACCACCATCCTACGAGCAGTACTTC

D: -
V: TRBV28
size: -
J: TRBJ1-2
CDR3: CASSPNLGRTANYGYTF
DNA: TGTGCCAGCAGTCCAAACCTTGGACGGACAGCTAACTATGGCTACACCTTC

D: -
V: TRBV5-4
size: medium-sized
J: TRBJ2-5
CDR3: CASSLHGGPAKYF
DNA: TGTGCCAGCAGCTTGCACGGCGGCCCAGCGAAGTACTTC

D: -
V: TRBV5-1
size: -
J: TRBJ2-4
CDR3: CASSLPRGGENIQYF
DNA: TGCGCCAGCAGCCTCCCGAGGGGCGGGGAAAACATTCAGTACTTC

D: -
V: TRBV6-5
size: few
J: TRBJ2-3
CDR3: CASSYGGGSTDTQYF
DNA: TGTGCCAGCAGTTACGGAGGGGGGAGCACAGATACGCAGTATTTT

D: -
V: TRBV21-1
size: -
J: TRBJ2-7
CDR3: CASSKVGERNYEQYF
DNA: TGTGCCAGCAGCAAAGTTGGCGAGAGAAACTACGAGCAGTACTTC

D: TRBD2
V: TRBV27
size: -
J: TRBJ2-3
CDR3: CASSPTPLVGGIADTQYF
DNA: TGTGCCAGCAGTCCTACGCCCCTAGTGGGGGGGATTGCAGATACGCAGTATTTT

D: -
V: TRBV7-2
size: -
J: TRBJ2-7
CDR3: CASSPGLGEQYF
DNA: TGTGCCAGCAGCCCCGGCCTAGGGGAGCAGTACTTC

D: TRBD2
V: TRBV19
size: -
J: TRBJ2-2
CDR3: CACNTGTSFAGELFF
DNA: TGTGCCTGTAATACCGGGACTAGTTTTGCCGGGGAGCTGTTTTTT

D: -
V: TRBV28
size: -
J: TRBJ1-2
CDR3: CASSFLSDKNYGYTF
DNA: TGTGCCAGCAGTTTTCTCTCGGACAAAAACTATGGCTACACCTTC

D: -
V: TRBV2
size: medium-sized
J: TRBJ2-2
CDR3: CASGLTGELFF
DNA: TGTGCCAGCGGGTTGACCGGGGAGCTGTTTTTT

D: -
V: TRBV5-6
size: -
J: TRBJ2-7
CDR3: CASSLEGNKYEQYF
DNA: TGTGCCAGCAGCTTGGAGGGTAACAAGTACGAGCAGTACTTC

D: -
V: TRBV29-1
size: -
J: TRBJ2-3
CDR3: CSVEIQARTQYF
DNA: TGCAGCGTTGAAATACAGGCCCGGACGCAGTATTTT

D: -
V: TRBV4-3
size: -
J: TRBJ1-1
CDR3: CASSRSARGAVSEAFF
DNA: TGCGCCAGCAGCCGCTCTGCCCGGGGCGCGGTATCTGAAGCTTTCTTT

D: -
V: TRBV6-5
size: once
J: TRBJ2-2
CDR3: CASSSARGGGELFF
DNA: TGTGCCAGCAGTTCCGCACGCGGTGGCGGGGAGCTGTTTTTT

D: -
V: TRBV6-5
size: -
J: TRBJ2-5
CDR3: CASSYSGGSETQYF
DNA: TGTGCCAGCAGTTACTCGGGGGGCTCGGAGACCCAGTACTTC

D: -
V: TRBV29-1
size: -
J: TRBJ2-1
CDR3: CSVEDSWRNTYNEQFF
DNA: TGCAGCGTTGAAGATTCGTGGCGGAATACCTACAATGAGCAGTTCTTC